The text below deals with one T cell receptor (beta chain). The data were taken from a study of blood T cell repertoires in COVID-19. Study summary: Sites across the United States, Italy and Spain contributed samples from acute and convalescent COVID-19.

The V gene lost 1 base and the J gene lost 6 bases, with 16 bases spanning the gap. The CDR3 contains 15 residues. Germline assignment: CDR1 MDHEN and CDR2 SYDVKM. Original data processing: Estimation of nucleated cell counts was performed using reference gene primer amplification. Libraries were prepared by immunoSEQ multiplex PCR; TCRdb keeps only in-frame clonotypes and omits some of them. The DNA was the basis for D and trimming; V, J and clone size are from that table. The table has about 220,000 clones, approximately 78% seen once; the top ten hold 5.2%. Seattle cases were enrolled at active infection and followed longitudinally.

The V and J genes are TRBV28 and TRBJ2-7; possible D gene TRBD2, 5 bases. The clonotype was recovered from a woman aged 70 to 79 with COVID-19, enrolled during active disease. Material: peripheral blood. The CDR3 loop is CASSLFSGVASEQYF. Written as DNA, the CDR3 is TGTGCCAGCAGTTTATTCTCCGGAGTAGCGTCCGAGCAGTACTTC.